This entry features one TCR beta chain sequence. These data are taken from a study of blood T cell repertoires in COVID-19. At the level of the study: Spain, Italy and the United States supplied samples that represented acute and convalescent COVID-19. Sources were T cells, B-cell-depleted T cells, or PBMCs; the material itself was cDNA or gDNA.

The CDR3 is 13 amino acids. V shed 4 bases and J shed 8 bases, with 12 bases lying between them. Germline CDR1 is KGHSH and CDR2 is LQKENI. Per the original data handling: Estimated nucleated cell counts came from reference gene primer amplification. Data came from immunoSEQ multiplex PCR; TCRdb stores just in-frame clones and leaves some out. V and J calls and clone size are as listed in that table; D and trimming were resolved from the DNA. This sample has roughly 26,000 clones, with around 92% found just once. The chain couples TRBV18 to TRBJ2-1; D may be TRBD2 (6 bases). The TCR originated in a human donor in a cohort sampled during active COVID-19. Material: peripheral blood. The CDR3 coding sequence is TGTGCCAGCTCACACTCGGAGGGATATGAGCAGTTCTTC. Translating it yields CASSHSEGYEQFF.